Reported below is one T cell receptor (beta chain). What it binds is not known. The data are from a study of T cell responses to AZD1222 COVID-19 vaccine. Background on the study: Some second doses came at about 4 weeks and others at about 12 weeks; these were pooled. Study findings and constraints: Only a handful of AZD1222 recipients, six or seven in all, had baseline seropositivity. Females made up more of the donors, who were largely white British, and clonal diversity may have come out too low.

The data were produced by immunoSEQ multiplex PCR, yet TCRdb's version contains in-frame clones alone and is incomplete. The sample contains about 130,000 clones, approximately 85% of which appear only once. Trimming took off 7 bases at V and 1 base at J, with 14 bases between the two ends. The CDR3 has 14 residues. The V gene's germline CDR1 is SGHVS and CDR2 FQNEAQ. This receptor was taken from an adult in good health. This rearrangement joins TRBV7-8 to TRBJ2-7; D may be TRBD1 or TRBD2 (5 bases each). Here the sequenced sample was peripheral blood, taken on day 0 of AZD1222 vaccination. The CDR3 loop reads CASTSGAGSYEQYF. The CDR3 bases are TGTGCCAGCACCTCCGGGGCGGGTTCCTACGAGCAGTACTTC. The whole variable domain, filled in from reference TRBV7-8 and TRBJ2-7, reads GAGVSQSPRYKVAKRGQDVALRCDPISGHVSLFWYQQALGQGPEFLTYFQNEAQLDKSGLPSDRFFAERPEGSVSTLKIQRTQQEDSAVYLCASTSGAGSYEQYFGPGTRLTVT.